This T cell receptor beta chain originates from a study of long-term antiretroviral therapy in people with HIV. Per the germline V gene, CDR1 is SEHNR and CDR2 is FQNEAQ (reference sequence). The V gene end was trimmed by 5 bases and the J gene end by 10 bases; junction bases not matched to a gene: 3. The CDR3 is made up of 13 amino acids. Version v3.0 of the immunoSEQ assay ran at survey level. Generated by immunoSEQ multiplex PCR, the TCRdb table keeps only in-frame clones and is missing some. This repertoire shows about 20,000 clones, 80% to 85% found once; its top ten account for around 8.9%. The source was unsorted PBMCs, collected 1.2 years after starting antiretroviral therapy. The TCR originated in a woman aged 40 to 55 with HIV. This rearrangement joins TRBV7-9 to TRBJ1-4; 11 bases agree with TRBD1. The CDR3 reads CASSLGQGGKLFF. The DNA for the CDR3 is TGTGCCAGCAGCCTGGGACAGGGGGGAAAACTGTTTTTT.